These T cell receptor beta chains were read from a single sample in a study of memory CD8 T cells in hepatitis C reinfection. This table comes from immunoSEQ multiplex PCR, and its TCRdb copy is limited to in-frame clones, with some not included. The sample gives about 46,000 clones, roughly 89% of which show up once; 0.65% to 0.9% is in the top ten. The specimen sequenced was naive CD8+ T cells sorted from blood. The receptors were gathered from a man aged 18 to 30 with hepatitis C virus infection. CDR3s include the opening cysteine and the closing phenylalanine or tryptophan. D genes are given only for firm matches. The listing skips clone size in some rows; elsewhere it reads once, few, many or a size class.

d_gene	abundance	v_gene	j_gene	CDR3aa	CDR3nt
-	-	TRBV7-9	TRBJ2-2	CASSLDPRTSPGTGELFF	TGTGCCAGCAGCTTAGACCCCAGGACATCTCCCGGGACCGGGGAGCTGTTTTTT
-	-	TRBV29-1	TRBJ2-3	CSVEEGHRDTQYF	TGCAGCGTCGAAGAGGGACATAGAGATACGCAGTATTTT
-	-	TRBV19	TRBJ2-2	CASSAQGGDGELFF	TGTGCCAGTAGTGCCCAGGGGGGCGACGGGGAGCTGTTTTTT
-	-	TRBV5-1	TRBJ2-2	CASSLASGTGELFF	TGCGCCAGCAGCTTGGCCTCAGGAACCGGGGAGCTGTTTTTT
TRBD1	-	TRBV5-1	TRBJ2-1	CASSPGTGGFSYNEQFF	TGCGCCAGCAGCCCCGGGACAGGGGGCTTCTCCTACAATGAGCAGTTCTTC
TRBD1	-	TRBV14	TRBJ2-5	CASSSRAGQGVETQYF	TGTGCCAGCAGCTCCCGGGCGGGACAGGGTGTGGAGACCCAGTACTTC
-	-	TRBV11-2	TRBJ2-7	CASSPRQSYEQYF	TGTGCCAGCAGCCCCAGACAGTCCTACGAGCAGTACTTC
-	-	TRBV5-8	TRBJ1-4	CASSPEGGRGNEKLFF	TGTGCCAGCAGCCCCGAGGGCGGGCGAGGTAATGAAAAACTGTTTTTT
TRBD1	-	TRBV7-9	TRBJ2-5	CASRPWTGDQETQYF	TGTGCCAGCAGACCTTGGACAGGAGACCAAGAGACCCAGTACTTC
-	-	TRBV7-9	TRBJ1-3	CASSSPQGNTIYF	TGTGCCAGCAGCTCCCCGCAGGGAAACACCATATATTTT
TRBD1	-	TRBV5-5	TRBJ2-2	CASSPTGGVGTGELFF	TGTGCCAGCAGCCCGACAGGGGGAGTCGGGACCGGGGAGCTGTTTTTT
-	-	TRBV29-1	TRBJ1-3	CSAWGGSGNTIYF	TGCAGCGCCTGGGGGGGATCCGGAAACACCATATATTTT
-	few	TRBV6-5	TRBJ1-4	CASSYSRGGAEKLFF	TGTGCCAGCAGTTACTCACGAGGGGGGGCTGAAAAACTGTTTTTT